Shown below are 16 T cell receptor beta chains from a single sample sequenced in a study of blood T cells in healthy people across ages (dated by TCRdb to between 2014 and 2016). Preparation of the library involved 5' RACE. Sequencing used an Illumina HiSeq 2500. The second PCR ran for about 6 to 12 cycles and used a J-beta primer mix along with a sample-barcoded 5' primer. Using fastp trimming at Q25 and MiXCR clonotype assembly, TCRdb reanalyzed the public sequencing data and kept in-frame beta chains. Identical CDR3 protein sequences are pooled into one entry, listed with their most common genes and DNA. This sample gives some 1 million distinct CDR3 sequences in total; 35% to 50% of them show up just once. The ten largest clones represent approximately 17% of the sample. The specimen sequenced was blood. The receptors were gathered from an older woman in good health.

This chain links TRBV5-1 with TRBJ2-3, with 8 bases that match TRBD2. The CDR3 is 16 amino acids. Per germline, CDR1 SGHRS and CDR2 YFSETQ. J was trimmed by 2 bases and V by 0 bases; bases with no gene match: 5. CDR3 amino acids: CASSLAGTRNTDTQYF. For the CDR3, the DNA is TGCGCCAGCAGCTTGGCCGGGACTAGAAACACAGATACGCAGTATTTT. Looking up the rest from reference TRBV5-1 and TRBJ2-3 gives the full variable domain: KAGVTQTPRYLIKTRGQQVTLSCSPISGHRSVSWYQQTPGQGLQFLFEYFSETQRNKGNFPGRFSGRQFSNSRSEMNVSTLELGDSALYLCASSLAGTRNTDTQYFGPGTRLTVL.

The V and J genes are TRBV7-9 and TRBJ1-1; maybe TRBD1 (6 bases). This CDR3 spans 14 amino acids. Trimming cost V 7 bases and J 3 bases, with 15 bases left between them. Germline V gives CDR1 SEHNR, CDR2 FQNEAQ (reference sequence). In DNA form, the CDR3 reads TGTGCCAGCACCCTCCTGGAGGGGGACACTGAAGCTTTCTTT. It encodes CASTLLEGDTEAFF.

The V gene is TRBV27, the J gene TRBJ1-1, with 7 bases that match TRBD1. The V gene end was trimmed by 3 bases and the J gene end by 3 bases; junction bases not matched to a gene: 10. Germline V gene data show CDR1 as MNHEY and CDR2 as SMNVEV (reference sequence). The CDR3 is 16 residues long. The CDR3 here is CASSLEGARGDTEAFF. In DNA, the CDR3 is TGTGCCAGCAGTTTGGAGGGGGCGCGGGGGGACACTGAAGCTTTCTTT.

The V call is TRBV12-3 or TRBV12-4, the J call TRBJ1-2; a possible D gene is TRBD1 (5 bases). The CDR3 has 16 amino acids. With 3 bases removed from V and 2 bases from J, the gap between germline ends came to 16 bases. The CDR3 nucleotides are TGTGCCAGCAGTTTCGGGGGGGGTGATCCCAACTATGGCTACACCTTC. Amino acid sequence: CASSFGGGDPNYGYTF.

This chain uses TRBV13 with TRBJ2-6, with D possibly matching TRBD1 (6 bases). CDR1 and CDR2 from the germline V gene are PRHDT and FYEKMQ (reference sequence). This CDR3 has 16 amino acids. V was cut by 5 bases and J by 3 bases, with 14 bases left in between. The DNA of the CDR3 is TGTGCCAGCAGCACCGGGACAATTGATGGGGCCAACGTCCTGACTTTC. As protein: CASSTGTIDGANVLTF.

This clonotype was observed a handful of times. The rearrangement joins TRBV28 to TRBJ2-5; D is unresolved. Germline loops: CDR1 MDHEN, CDR2 SYDVKM. This CDR3 has 12 amino acids. V was cut by 3 bases and J by 1 base, with 3 bases left in between. CDR3 coding DNA: TGTGCCAGCAGTTTCGTCCAAGAGACCCAGTACTTC. It yields the protein CASSFVQETQYF.

The chain couples TRBV12-3 or TRBV12-4 to TRBJ2-6; no firm D call. This CDR3 has 17 amino acids. V gave up 5 bases and J gave up 0 bases, with 14 bases separating them. The chain's CDR3 is CASSLALGGSGANVLTF. The DNA of the CDR3 is TGTGCCAGCAGTCTGGCCCTAGGTGGCTCTGGGGCCAACGTCCTGACTTTC.

The chain carries TRBV12-3 or TRBV12-4 and TRBJ2-1; no clear D gene. The CDR3 covers 16 residues. Trimming took off 1 base at V and 9 bases at J, with 19 bases between the two ends. CDR3 protein: CASSLDSTLWAREQFF. In DNA form, the CDR3 reads TGTGCCAGCAGTTTAGATTCCACACTGTGGGCGCGTGAGCAGTTCTTC.

The chain joins TRBV12-3 or TRBV12-4 to TRBJ2-1, with a possible D match to TRBD2 (6 bases). The CDR3 length is 15 residues. The ends were cut back, 6 bases at V and 7 bases at J, with 19 bases in the middle. The CDR3 bases are TGTGCCAGCAGCCCAGACGGGGGACCTTTTAATGAGCAGTTCTTC. It is translated as CASSPDGGPFNEQFF.

V and J are TRBV5-1 and TRBJ2-5; 8 nucleotides agree with TRBD1. Germline CDR1 reads SGHRS; CDR2 reads YFSETQ. The CDR3 length is 17 residues. V gave up 1 base and J gave up 1 base; unmatched junction bases: 9. The CDR3 region has the DNA TGCGCCAGCAGCTTGCCCACCGGACAGGGCCCCCAAGAGACCCAGTACTTC. Protein product: CASSLPTGQGPQETQYF. The full variable domain, completed using reference TRBV5-1 and TRBJ2-5, is KAGVTQTPRYLIKTRGQQVTLSCSPISGHRSVSWYQQTPGQGLQFLFEYFSETQRNKGNFPGRFSGRQFSNSRSEMNVSTLELGDSALYLCASSLPTGQGPQETQYFGPGTRLLVL.

The chain employs TRBV7-9 and TRBJ2-5; tentatively, D is TRBD2 (7 bases). The CDR3 is 15 amino acids. Germline-derived CDR1 and CDR2 are SEHNR and FQNEAQ (reference sequence). Trimming shortened V by 1 base and J by 0 bases, and 9 bases separated the two germline ends. For the CDR3, the DNA is TGTGCCAGCAGCTTAGTGGGGGGGCACCAAGAGACCCAGTACTTC. Translation gives CASSLVGGHQETQYF.

The J gene is TRBJ2-1, the V gene TRBV29-1, with 11 bases fitting TRBD2. CDR3 size: 18 residues. After removal of 7 bases from V and 3 bases from J, the junction contained 17 bases not matched to a gene. Germline V lookup: CDR1 SQVTM, CDR2 ANQGSEA. The CDR3 DNA sequence: TGCAGCGCCCCCCCGGGACTAGCGGCCGGAGGTAGCTACAATGAGCAGTTCTTC. This codes for CSAPPGLAAGGSYNEQFF.

V is TRBV2 and J is TRBJ2-7; D is possibly TRBD1 or TRBD2 (5 bases each). The CDR3 is 13 amino acids. Germline lookup yields CDR1 SNHLY and CDR2 FYNNEI. V was trimmed by 6 bases and J by 7 bases, leaving 16 bases between them. The CDR3 region is CASRPGTQREQYF. CDR3 nucleotides: TGTGCCAGCAGGCCCGGGACCCAACGTGAGCAGTACTTC. Filled out from reference TRBV2 and TRBJ2-7, the complete variable domain reads EPEVTQTPSHQVTQMGQEVILRCVPISNHLYFYWYRQILGQKVEFLVSFYNNEISEKSEIFDDQFSVERPDGSNFTLKIRSTKLEDSAMYFCASRPGTQREQYFGPGTRLTVT.

This sequence joins TRBV27 and TRBJ2-7; tentatively, D is TRBD2 (6 bases). Germline values: CDR1 MNHEY, CDR2 SMNVEV (reference sequence). This CDR3 spans 12 amino acids. V was clipped by 3 bases and J by 5 bases, with 8 bases between them. The CDR3 DNA follows: TGTGCCAGCAGTTTTGCGGGAAACGAGCAGTACTTC. Protein: CASSFAGNEQYF.

CDR3 in amino acids: CSVTTVQETQFF. CDR3 nucleotides: TGCAGCGTTACGACAGTCCAAGAGACCCAGTTCTTC. This chain joins TRBV29-1 and TRBJ2-1; tentatively, D is TRBD1 (5 bases). V lost 5 bases to trimming and J lost 13 bases, with 18 bases between them. Germline V gene lookup returns CDR1 SQVTM and CDR2 ANQGSEA. The CDR3 runs to 12 residues.

This chain joins TRBV20-1 and TRBJ2-1; 11 nucleotides line up with TRBD2. CDR1 is DFQATT, CDR2 SNEGSKA, per germline (reference sequence). The CDR3 has 17 amino acids. The V gene end was trimmed by 0 bases and the J gene end by 7 bases; junction bases not matched to a gene: 11. The CDR3 reads CSAREARLAGRRNEQFF. The CDR3, as DNA: TGCAGTGCTAGAGAGGCTCGACTAGCGGGAAGAAGAAATGAGCAGTTCTTC.